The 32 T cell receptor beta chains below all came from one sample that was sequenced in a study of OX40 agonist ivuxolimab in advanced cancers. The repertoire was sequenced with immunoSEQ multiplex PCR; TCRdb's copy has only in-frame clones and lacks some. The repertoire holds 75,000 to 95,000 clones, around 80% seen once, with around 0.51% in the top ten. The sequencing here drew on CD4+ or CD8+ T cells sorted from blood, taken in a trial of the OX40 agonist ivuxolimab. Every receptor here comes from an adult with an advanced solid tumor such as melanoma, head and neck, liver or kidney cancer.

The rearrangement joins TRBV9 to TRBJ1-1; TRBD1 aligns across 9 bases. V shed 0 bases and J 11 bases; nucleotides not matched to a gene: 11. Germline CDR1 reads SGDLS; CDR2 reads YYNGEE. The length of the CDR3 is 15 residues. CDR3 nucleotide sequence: TGTGCCAGCAGCGTAGGGGACCCGGGACAGGGAAGCGCTTTCTTT. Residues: CASSVGDPGQGSAFF.

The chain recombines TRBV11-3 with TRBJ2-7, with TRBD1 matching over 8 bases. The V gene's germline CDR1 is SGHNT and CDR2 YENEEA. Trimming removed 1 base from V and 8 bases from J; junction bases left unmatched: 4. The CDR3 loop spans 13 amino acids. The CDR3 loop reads CASSLARDRQQYF. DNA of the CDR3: TGTGCCAGCAGCTTAGCACGGGACAGGCAGCAGTACTTC.

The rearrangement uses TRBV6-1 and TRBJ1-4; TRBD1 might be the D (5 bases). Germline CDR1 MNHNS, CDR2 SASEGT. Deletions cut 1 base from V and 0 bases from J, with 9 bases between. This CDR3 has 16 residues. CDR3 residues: CASSEDRFATNEKLFF. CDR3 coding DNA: TGTGCCAGCAGTGAAGACAGGTTTGCAACTAATGAAAAACTGTTTTTT.

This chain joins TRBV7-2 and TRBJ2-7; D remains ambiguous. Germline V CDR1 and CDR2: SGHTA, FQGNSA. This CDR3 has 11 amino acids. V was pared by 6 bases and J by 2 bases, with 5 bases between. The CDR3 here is CASRSAYEQYF. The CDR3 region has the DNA TGTGCCAGCAGATCCGCCTACGAGCAGTACTTC.

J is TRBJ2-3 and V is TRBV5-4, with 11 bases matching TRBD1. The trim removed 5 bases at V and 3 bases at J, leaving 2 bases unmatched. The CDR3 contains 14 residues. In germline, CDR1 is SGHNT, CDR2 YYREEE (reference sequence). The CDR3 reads CASRRDRGTDTQYF. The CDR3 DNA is TGTGCCAGCAGGCGGGACAGGGGGACAGATACGCAGTATTTT.

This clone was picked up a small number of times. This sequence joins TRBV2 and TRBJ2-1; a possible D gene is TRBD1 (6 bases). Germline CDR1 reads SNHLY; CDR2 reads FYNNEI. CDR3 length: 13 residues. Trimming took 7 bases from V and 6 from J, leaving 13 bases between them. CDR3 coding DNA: TGTGCCAGCAAATCACAGGGTGTCAATGAGCAGTTCTTC. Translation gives CASKSQGVNEQFF. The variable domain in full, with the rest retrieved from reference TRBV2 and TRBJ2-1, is EPEVTQTPSHQVTQMGQEVILRCVPISNHLYFYWYRQILGQKVEFLVSFYNNEISEKSEIFDDQFSVERPDGSNFTLKIRSTKLEDSAMYFCASKSQGVNEQFFGPGTRLTVL.

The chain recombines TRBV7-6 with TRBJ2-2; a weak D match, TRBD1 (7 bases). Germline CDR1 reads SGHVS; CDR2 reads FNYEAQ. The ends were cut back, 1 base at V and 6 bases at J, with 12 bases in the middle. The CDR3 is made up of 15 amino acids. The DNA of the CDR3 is TGTGCCAGCAGCTTAGGACAGGGAGGTCCCGGGGAGCTGTTTTTT. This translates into CASSLGQGGPGELFF.

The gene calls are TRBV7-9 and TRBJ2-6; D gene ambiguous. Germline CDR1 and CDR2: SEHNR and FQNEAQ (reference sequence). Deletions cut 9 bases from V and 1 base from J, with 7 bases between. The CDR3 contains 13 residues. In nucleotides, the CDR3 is TGTGCCAGGACTGGATCTGGGGCCAACGTCCTGACTTTC. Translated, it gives CARTGSGANVLTF.

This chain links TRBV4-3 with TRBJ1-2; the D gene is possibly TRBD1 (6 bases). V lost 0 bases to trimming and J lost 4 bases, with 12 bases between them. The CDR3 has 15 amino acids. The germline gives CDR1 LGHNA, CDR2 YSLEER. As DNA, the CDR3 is TGCGCCAGCAGCCAAGATCGGATGGACAGCTATGGCTACACCTTC. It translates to CASSQDRMDSYGYTF.

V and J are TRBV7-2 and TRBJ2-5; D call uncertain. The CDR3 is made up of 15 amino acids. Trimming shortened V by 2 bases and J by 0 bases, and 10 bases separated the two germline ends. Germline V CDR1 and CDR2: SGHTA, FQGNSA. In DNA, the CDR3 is TGTGCCAGCAGCTTAAAAGCAGGATACCAAGAGACCCAGTACTTC. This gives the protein CASSLKAGYQETQYF.

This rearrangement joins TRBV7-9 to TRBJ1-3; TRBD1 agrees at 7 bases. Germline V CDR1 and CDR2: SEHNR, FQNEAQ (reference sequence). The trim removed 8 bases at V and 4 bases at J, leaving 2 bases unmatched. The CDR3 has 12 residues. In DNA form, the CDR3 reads TGTGCCAGCCAGGACAGGGGAAACACCATATATTTT. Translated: CASQDRGNTIYF.

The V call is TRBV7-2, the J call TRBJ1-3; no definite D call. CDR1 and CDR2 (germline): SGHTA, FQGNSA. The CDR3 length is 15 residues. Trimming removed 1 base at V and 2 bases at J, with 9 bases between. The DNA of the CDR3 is TGTGCCAGCAGCTTAGATAGGGTTCCTGGAAACACCATATATTTT. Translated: CASSLDRVPGNTIYF.

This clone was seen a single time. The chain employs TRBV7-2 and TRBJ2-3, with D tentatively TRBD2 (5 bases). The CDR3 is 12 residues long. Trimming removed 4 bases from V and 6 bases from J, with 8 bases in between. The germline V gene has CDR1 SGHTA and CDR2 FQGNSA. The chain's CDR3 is CASSSWRDTQYF. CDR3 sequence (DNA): TGTGCCAGCAGCTCATGGAGGGATACGCAGTATTTT.

CDR3 amino acids: CASSLTRTEAFF. CDR3 nucleotide sequence: TGTGCCAGCAGCTTAACACGCACTGAAGCTTTCTTT. This chain connects TRBV7-8 to TRBJ1-1; no clear D. The CDR3 contains 12 residues. Trimming pared 2 bases from V and 4 bases from J, leaving 5 bases between. The V gene's germline CDR1 is SGHVS and CDR2 FQNEAQ.

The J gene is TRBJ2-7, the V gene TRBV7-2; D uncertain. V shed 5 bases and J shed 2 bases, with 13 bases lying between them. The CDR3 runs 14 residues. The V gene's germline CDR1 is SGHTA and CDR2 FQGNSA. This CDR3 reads CASSPRNGPYEQYF. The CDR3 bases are TGTGCCAGCAGCCCCAGAAATGGTCCCTACGAGCAGTACTTC.

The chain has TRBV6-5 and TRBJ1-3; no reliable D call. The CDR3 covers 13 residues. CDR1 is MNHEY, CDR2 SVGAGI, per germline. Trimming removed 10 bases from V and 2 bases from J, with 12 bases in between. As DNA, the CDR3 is TGTGCCACCGAAAGAGGGACTGGAAACACCATATATTTT. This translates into CATERGTGNTIYF.

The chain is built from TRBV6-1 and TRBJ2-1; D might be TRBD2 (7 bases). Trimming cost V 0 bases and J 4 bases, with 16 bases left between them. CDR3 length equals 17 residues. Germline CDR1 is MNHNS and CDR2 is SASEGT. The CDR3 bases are TGTGCCAGCAGTGAAGCGGGGGGGCCGGCCTTTTACAATGAGCAGTTCTTC. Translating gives CASSEAGGPAFYNEQFF.

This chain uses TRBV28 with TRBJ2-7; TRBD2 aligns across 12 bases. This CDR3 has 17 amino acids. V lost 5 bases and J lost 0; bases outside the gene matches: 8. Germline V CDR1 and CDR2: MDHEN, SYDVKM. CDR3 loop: CASSHTSGRPSSYEQYF. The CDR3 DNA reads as TGTGCCAGCAGTCATACTAGCGGGAGGCCTAGCTCCTACGAGCAGTACTTC.

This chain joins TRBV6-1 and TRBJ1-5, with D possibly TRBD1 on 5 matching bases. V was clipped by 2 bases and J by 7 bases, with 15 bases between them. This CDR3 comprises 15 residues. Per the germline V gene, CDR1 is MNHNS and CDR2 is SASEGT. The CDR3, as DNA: TGTGCCAGCAGTGAACAGGGAAGGGTGGGCCAGCCCCAGCATTTT. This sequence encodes CASSEQGRVGQPQHF.

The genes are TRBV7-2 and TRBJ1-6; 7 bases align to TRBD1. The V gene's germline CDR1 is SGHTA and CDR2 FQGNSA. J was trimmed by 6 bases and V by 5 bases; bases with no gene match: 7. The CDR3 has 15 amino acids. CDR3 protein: CASSARRDSNSPLHF. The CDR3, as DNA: TGTGCCAGCAGCGCCCGCCGGGACAGTAATTCACCCCTCCACTTT.

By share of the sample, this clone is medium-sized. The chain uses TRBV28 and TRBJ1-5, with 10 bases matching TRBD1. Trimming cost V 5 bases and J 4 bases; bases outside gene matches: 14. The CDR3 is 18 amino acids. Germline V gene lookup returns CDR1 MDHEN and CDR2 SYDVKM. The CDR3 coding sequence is TGTGCCAGCAGTCACTTAACGACAGGGGGCCGGCTTAATCAGCCCCAGCATTTT. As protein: CASSHLTTGGRLNQPQHF.

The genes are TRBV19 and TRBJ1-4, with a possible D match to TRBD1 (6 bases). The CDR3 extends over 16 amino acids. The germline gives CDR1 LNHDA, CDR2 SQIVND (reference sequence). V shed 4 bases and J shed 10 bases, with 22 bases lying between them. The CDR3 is CASSSPPGQRGGKLFF. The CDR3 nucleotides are TGTGCCAGTAGTAGTCCTCCGGGACAACGGGGAGGAAAACTGTTTTTT.

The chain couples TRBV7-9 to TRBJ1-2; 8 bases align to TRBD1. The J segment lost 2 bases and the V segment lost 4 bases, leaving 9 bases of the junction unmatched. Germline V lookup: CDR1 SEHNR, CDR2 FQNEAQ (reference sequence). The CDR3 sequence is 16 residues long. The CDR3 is CASSSTPTGANYGYTF. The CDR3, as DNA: TGTGCCAGCAGCTCTACCCCGACAGGGGCGAACTATGGCTACACCTTC.

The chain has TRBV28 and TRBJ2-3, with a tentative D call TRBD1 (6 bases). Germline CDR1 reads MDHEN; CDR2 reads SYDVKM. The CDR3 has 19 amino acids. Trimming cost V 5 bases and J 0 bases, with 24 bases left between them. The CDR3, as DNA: TGTGCCAGCAGTGGGAGAACAGGGTTGAGGGAGTGGAGCACAGATACGCAGTATTTT. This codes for CASSGRTGLREWSTDTQYF.

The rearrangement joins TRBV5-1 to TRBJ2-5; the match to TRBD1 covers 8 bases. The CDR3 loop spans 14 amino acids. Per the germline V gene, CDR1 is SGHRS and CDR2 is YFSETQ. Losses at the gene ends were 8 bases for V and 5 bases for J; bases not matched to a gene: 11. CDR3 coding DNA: TGCGCCAGTCGAGGACAGGGCCGGGGGGAGACCCAGTACTTC. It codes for CASRGQGRGETQYF.

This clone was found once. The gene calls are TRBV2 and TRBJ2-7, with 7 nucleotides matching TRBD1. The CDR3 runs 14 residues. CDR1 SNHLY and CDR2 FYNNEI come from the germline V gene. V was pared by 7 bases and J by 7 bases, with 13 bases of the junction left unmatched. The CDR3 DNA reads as TGTGCCAGCACCTCGGACAGGACCGGGTGGGAGCAGTACTTC. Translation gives CASTSDRTGWEQYF.

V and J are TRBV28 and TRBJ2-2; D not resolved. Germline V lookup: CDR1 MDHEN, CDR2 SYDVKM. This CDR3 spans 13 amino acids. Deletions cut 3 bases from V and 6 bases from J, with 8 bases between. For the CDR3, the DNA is TGTGCCAGCAGTTTCCCGGACGCCGGGGAGCTGTTTTTT. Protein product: CASSFPDAGELFF.

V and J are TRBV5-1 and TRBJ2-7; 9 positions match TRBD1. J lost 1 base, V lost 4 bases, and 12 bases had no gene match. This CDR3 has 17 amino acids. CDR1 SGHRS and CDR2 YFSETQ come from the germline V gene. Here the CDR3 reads CASSRTGDSSNSYEQYF. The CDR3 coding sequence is TGCGCCAGCAGCAGGACAGGGGACAGCTCAAATTCCTACGAGCAGTACTTC.

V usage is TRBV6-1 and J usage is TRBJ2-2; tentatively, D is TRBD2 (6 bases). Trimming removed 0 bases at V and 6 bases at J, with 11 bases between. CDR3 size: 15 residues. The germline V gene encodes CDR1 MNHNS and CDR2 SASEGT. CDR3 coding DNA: TGTGCCAGCAGTGAAGCGTGGACTATTCCCGGGGAGCTGTTTTTT. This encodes CASSEAWTIPGELFF.

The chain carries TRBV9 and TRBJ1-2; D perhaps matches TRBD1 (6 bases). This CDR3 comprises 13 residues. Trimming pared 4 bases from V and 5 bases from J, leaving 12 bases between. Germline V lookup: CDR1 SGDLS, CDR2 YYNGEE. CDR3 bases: TGTGCCAGCAGCTCGAGGACAGCTTATGGCTACACCTTC. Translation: CASSSRTAYGYTF.

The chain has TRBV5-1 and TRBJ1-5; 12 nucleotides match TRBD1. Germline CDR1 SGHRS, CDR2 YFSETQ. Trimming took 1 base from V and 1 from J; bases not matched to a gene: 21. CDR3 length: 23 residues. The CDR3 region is CASSLRGPGQGARGSKSNQPQHF. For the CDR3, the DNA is TGCGCCAGCAGCTTGAGGGGTCCGGGACAGGGGGCGCGAGGGTCCAAGAGCAATCAGCCCCAGCATTTT.

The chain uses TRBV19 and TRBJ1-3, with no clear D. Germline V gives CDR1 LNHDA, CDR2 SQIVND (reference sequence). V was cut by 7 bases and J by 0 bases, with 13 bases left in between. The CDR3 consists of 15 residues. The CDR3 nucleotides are TGTGCCAGTACGTACAGAGAAGGCTCTGGAAACACCATATATTTT. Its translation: CASTYREGSGNTIYF.